A single TCR beta chain is shown here with its context. This record comes from a study of control samples from healthy donors and cancer patients. Assay used: immunoSEQ multiplex PCR; TCRdb lists only in-frame clones, some missing. The profile shows some 73,000 clones, about 95% of them singletons. CDR1 and CDR2 (germline): SGHAT, FQNNGV. The CDR3 is 13 residues long. V lost 3 bases and J 3 bases, leaving 9 bases between the germline ends. This TCR derives from a woman aged 40 to 49 in good health. The genes are TRBV11-2 and TRBJ2-7; D may be TRBD2 (6 bases). The sample consisted of blood. In nucleotides, the CDR3 is TGTGCCAGCAGCTTGGGACTCCACTACGAGCAGTACTTC. This gives the protein CASSLGLHYEQYF.